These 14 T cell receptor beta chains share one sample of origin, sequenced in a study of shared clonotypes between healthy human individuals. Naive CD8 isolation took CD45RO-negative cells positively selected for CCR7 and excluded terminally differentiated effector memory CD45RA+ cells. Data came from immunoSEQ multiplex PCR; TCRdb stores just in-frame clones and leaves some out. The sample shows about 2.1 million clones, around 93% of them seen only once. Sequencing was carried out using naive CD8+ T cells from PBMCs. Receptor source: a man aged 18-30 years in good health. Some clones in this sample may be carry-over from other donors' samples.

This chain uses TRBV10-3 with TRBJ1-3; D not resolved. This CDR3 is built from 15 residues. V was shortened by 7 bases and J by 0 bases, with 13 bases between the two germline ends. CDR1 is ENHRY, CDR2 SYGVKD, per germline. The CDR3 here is CAITAIKSSGNTIYF. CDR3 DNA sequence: TGTGCCATCACCGCGATCAAAAGCTCTGGAAACACCATATATTTT.

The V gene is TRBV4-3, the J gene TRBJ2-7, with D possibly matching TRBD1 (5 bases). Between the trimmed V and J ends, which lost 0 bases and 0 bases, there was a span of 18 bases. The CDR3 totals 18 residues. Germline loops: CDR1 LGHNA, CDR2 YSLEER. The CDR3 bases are TGCGCCAGCAGCCAAGATATATTACCCAGGGAAGCCTCCTACGAGCAGTACTTC. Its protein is CASSQDILPREASYEQYF.

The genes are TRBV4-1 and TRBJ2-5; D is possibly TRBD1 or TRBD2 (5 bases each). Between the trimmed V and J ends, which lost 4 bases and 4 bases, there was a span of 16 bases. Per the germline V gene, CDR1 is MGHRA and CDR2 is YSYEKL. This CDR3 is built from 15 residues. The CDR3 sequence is CASSLRQRVGETQYF. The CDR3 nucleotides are TGCGCCAGCAGCCTAAGACAGAGGGTGGGAGAGACCCAGTACTTC.

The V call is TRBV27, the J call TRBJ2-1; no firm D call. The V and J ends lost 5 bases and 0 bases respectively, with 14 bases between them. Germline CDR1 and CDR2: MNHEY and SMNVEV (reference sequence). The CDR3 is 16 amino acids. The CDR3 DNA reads TGTGCCAGCAGTCCACTATTAGGCTTCTCCTACAATGAGCAGTTCTTC. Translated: CASSPLLGFSYNEQFF.

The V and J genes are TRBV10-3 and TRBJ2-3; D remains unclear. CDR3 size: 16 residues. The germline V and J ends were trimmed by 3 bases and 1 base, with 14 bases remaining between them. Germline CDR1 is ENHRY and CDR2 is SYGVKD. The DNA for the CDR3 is TGTGCCATCAGTGATGGGCAGGCCCAGGGCACAGATACGCAGTATTTT. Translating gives CAISDGQAQGTDTQYF.

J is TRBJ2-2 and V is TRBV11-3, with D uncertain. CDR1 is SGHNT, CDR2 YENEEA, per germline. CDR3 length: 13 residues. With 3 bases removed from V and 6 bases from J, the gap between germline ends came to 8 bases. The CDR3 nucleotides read TGTGCCAGCAGCTTCCAAGCCCCCGGGGAGCTGTTTTTT. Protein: CASSFQAPGELFF.

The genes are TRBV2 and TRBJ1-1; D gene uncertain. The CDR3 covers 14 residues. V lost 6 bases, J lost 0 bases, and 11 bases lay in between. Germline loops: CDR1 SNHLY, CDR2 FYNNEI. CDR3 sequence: CASSPGRMNTEAFF. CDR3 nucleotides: TGTGCCAGCAGCCCCGGACGGATGAACACTGAAGCTTTCTTT.

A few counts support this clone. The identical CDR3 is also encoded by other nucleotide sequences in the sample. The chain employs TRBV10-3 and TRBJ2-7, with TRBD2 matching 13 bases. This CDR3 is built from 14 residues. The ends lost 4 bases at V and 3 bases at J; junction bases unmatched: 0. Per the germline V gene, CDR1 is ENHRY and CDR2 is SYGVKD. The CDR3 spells CAISGTSGSYEQYF. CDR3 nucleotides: TGTGCCATCAGTGGGACTAGCGGGAGCTACGAGCAGTACTTC.

CDR3 coding DNA: TGTGCCAGCAGCCTCGTCGGGACAGGGAACACTGAAGCTTTCTTT. This gives the protein CASSLVGTGNTEAFF. The rearrangement joins TRBV7-9 to TRBJ1-1; 8 bases map to TRBD1. This CDR3 is built from 15 residues. The germline V gene encodes CDR1 SEHNR and CDR2 FQNEAQ (reference sequence). Trimming at V came to 5 bases and at J to 1 base, leaving 6 bases not matched to a gene. The variable domain in full, completed from reference TRBV7-9 and TRBJ1-1, reads DTGVSQNPRHKITKRGQNVTFRCDPISEHNRLYWYRQTLGQGPEFLTYFQNEAQLEKSRLLSDRFSAERPKGSFSTLEIQRTEQGDSAMYLCASSLVGTGNTEAFFGQGTRLTVV.

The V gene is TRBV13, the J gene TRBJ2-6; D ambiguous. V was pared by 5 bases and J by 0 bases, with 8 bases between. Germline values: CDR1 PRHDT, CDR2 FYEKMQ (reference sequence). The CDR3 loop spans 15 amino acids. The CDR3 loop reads CASSPVSSGANVLTF. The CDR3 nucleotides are TGTGCCAGCAGCCCCGTGAGCTCTGGGGCCAACGTCCTGACTTTC.

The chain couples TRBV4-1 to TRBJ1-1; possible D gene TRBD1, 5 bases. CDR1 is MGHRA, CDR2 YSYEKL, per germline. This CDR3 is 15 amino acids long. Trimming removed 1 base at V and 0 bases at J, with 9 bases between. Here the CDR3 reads CASSQVDSLNTEAFF. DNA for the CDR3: TGCGCCAGCAGCCAAGTTGACAGTCTGAACACTGAAGCTTTCTTT.

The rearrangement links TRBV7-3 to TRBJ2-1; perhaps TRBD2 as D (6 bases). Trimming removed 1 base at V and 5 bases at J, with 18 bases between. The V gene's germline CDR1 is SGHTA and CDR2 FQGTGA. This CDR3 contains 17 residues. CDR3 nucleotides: TGTGCCAGCAGCTTAAGGGTGGGGACTGACGGAAACAATGAGCAGTTCTTC. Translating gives CASSLRVGTDGNNEQFF.

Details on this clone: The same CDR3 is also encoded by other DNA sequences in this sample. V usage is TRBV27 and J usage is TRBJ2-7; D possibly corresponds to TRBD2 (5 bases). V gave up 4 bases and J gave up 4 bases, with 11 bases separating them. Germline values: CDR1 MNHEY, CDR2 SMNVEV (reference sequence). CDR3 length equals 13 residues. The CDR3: CASSSGGGYEQYF. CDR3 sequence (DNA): TGTGCCAGCAGTTCAGGAGGCGGGTACGAGCAGTACTTC.

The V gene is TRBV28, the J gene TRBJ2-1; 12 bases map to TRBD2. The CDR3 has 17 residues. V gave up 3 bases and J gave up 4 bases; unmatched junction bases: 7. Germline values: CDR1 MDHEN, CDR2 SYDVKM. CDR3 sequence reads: CASSFVLAGGGYNEQFF. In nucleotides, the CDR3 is TGTGCCAGCAGTTTTGTACTAGCGGGAGGTGGTTACAATGAGCAGTTCTTC.